This TCR beta chain was observed in a study of TIL therapy for anti-PD-1-resistant metastatic lung cancer (dated by TCRdb to the early 2020s). At the level of the whole study: A median age of roughly 55 years (range about 38-80) and a median tumor PD-L1 proportion score of approximately 6% were recorded among enrolled patients. Most of the cohort had lung adenocarcinoma, a few tumors were EGFR-mutant and two were ALK-rearranged, and half of the patients were current or former smokers. A median non-synonymous tumor mutation burden of under 1.9 mutations per megabase was determined across the cohort by whole-exome sequencing. Tumor and peripheral blood T cell receptor beta sequencing was used to track clonotypes across tumor, expanded TIL product and serial blood samples. Paper-wide results and their limitations: Clonal turnover during TIL culture was high, and many clones enriched in the product were not detected in the baseline tumor, suggesting clonal contraction instead of faithful expansion. Compared with baseline intratumoral T cells, expanded TIL cultures were more clonal and less diverse (median clonality about 6% vs 30%, p < 0.0001). The study protocol defined all tumor marker inferences as exploratory. The cohort was highly selected, with more treatment-naive, never-smoker and oncogene-addicted patients than typical, limiting generalizability.

The germline V gene supplies CDR1 SGHTA and CDR2 FQGTGA. The germline V and J ends show losses of 3 bases and 1 base respectively, and no gene match explains 8 bases of the junction. Including cysteine and phenylalanine, the CDR3 has 16 amino acids. Left in the record is the CDR3 DNA by itself, 48 bases read in frame from the first base. For this clone: What this receptor recognizes is not known. Base qualities are missing; no much larger clone stands one base away.

TCR beta CDR3 regions were amplified from genomic DNA with the immunoSEQ v3 hsTCRB kit using bias-controlled multiplex PCR. The TCR libraries were sequenced on an Illumina NextSeq 500 to about 2 million read pairs for survey level or 5-6 million read pairs for deep level. The study's own analysis went as follows. Clonality was reported by immunoSEQ Analyzer software, which also assigned V, D and J genes and filtered out non-productive sequences. To compare repertoires between infused TIL and blood, productive Simpson clonality was used along with the Morisita overlap index of productive TRB rearrangements. The clones in this table, taken by TCRdb from immuneACCESS, are in-frame only. Not every clone is retained; where verified, under half of the shortfall comes from an unresolved V gene, and the cause of the rest is unknown. Clone size and the V and J calls come from that table; the DNA yielded D and trimming. The sample table contains 95,000 or so clones; only one count was recorded for about 71% of them. 9.5% to 13% of the sample lies in the top ten.

The intended sense of this specimen's time point label: pre-treatment sample, taken before nivolumab and TIL therapy. The baseline tumor samples were excised metastases, mostly pleural nodules or supraclavicular lymph nodes, taken from the same resection that was used to grow TIL. Tumors were harvested prior to any PD-1/PD-L1 blockade, after which nivolumab was administered to patients, and lymphodepletion, expanded TIL infusion and IL-2 were given to patients who progressed. Adults with stage 4 NSCLC were enrolled from late 2017 to early 2020 in a dual-center phase I trial. The samples were drawn from an open-label, single-arm phase I trial testing tumor-infiltrating lymphocyte therapy combined with nivolumab in advanced non-small cell lung cancer. Parts of each resected tumor were snap-frozen in liquid nitrogen and kept at -80 degrees C. Tumor regions of interest were selected on H&E sections by laser-capture macrodissection, were pulverized into around 14 mg aliquots, and were extracted with Qiagen Allprep kits.

The receptor chain draws on TRBV7-3 and TRBJ2-5; TRBD1 matches 7 bases in the middle. The sequence came from a person aged 25 to 85 with non-small cell lung cancer. The specimen was tumor tissue, collected at baseline. The DNA is as follows: TGTGCCAGCAGCTTCGGCACTCCAGGGGGCCAAGAGACCCAGTACTTC. Its translation reads: CASSFGTPGGQETQYF. Here the CDR3 is joined to the reference TRBV7-3 and TRBJ2-5 genes, and the full variable domain is: GAGVSQTPSNKVTEKGKYVELRCDPISGHTALYWYRQSLGQGPEFLIYFQGTGAADDSGLPNDRFFAVRPEGSVSTLKIQRTERGDSAVYLCASSFGTPGGQETQYFGPGTRLLVL.